This paragraph reports one T cell receptor beta chain. Its antigen is not known. Profiling relied on immunoSEQ multiplex PCR, and the TCRdb table lists in-frame clones only, not all of them. The table shows about 10,000 clones, with roughly 50% occurring only once. The authors cocultured the mixed lymphocyte reaction cells at 37 degrees C for about six days. The data were obtained in a study of siplizumab effects on memory and regulatory T cells. Study results and limitations: Sequences below about 10^-5 frequency were poorly captured, and few alloreactive clones mapped to unstimulated subsets.

Germline loops: CDR1 MNHNS, CDR2 SASEGT. The V end was cut by 2 bases, the J end by 13 bases, with 10 bases between. CDR3 size: 11 residues. This TCR was sampled from a human donor in good health; the cells came from an allogeneic mixed lymphocyte reaction. The chain uses TRBV6-1 and TRBJ2-3, with D possibly being TRBD2 (7 bases). Input material: CFSE-low (dividing) CD4+ T cells sorted from an allogeneic mixed lymphocyte reaction. The CDR3 bases are TGTGCCAGCAGTGAAAGGGGGGGGGAGTATTTT. This encodes CASSERGGEYF.